This TCR beta chain was identified during a study of molecular identifiers for immune sequencing clone quantification. MiXCR, applied by TCRdb to the PCR reads, yields one record per CDR3 protein. In the table there are about 65,000 distinct CDR3 sequences, around 18% of which are singletons. This clonotype was observed at least ten times. A CD8+CD4-CCR7+CD45RA+ phenotype served as the sorting definition for naive CD8 T cells. The sequence derives from a human donor in good health. Some libraries in this study had Jurkat cell RNA spiked in. Sample: naive CD8+ T cells from blood, with Jurkat cell RNA spiked in. Subset noted: FACS-sorted CD8+CD4-CCR7+CD45RA+ naive T cells.

The CDR3 protein is CASTMAGVSEAFF. The CDR3 region has the DNA TGTGCCAGCACCATGGCGGGGGTCTCTGAAGCTTTCTTT. The chain uses TRBV12-3 or TRBV12-4 and TRBJ1-1; tentative D call: TRBD1 (5 bases). Trimming removed 7 bases from V and 6 bases from J, with 15 bases in between. The length of the CDR3 is 13 residues.